These 6 T cell receptor beta chains originate from one sample sequenced in a study of T cells in Graves' hyperthyroidism and ophthalmopathy (dated by TCRdb to about 2019). The library was made by multiplex PCR. Sequencer: Illumina HiSeq 2000. The TCR beta CDR3 regions were amplified from RNA transcripts. The TCR CDR3 was subjected to a first round of RT-PCR using the HTBI primer set and the Qiagen OneStep RT-PCR kit. Using fastp trimming at Q25 and MiXCR clonotype assembly, TCRdb reanalyzed the public sequencing data and kept in-frame beta chains. Identical CDR3 protein sequences are pooled into one entry, listed with their most common genes and DNA. Counted in this sample were hundreds of thousands of distinct CDR3 sequences; 11% to 15% of them appeared once. Less than 6% of the sample rests with the top ten. Sequencing was done on a sample of blood. The origin of the receptors is a woman aged 30 to 39 with Graves' hyperthyroidism that later progressed to Graves' ophthalmopathy.

This clonotype was counted ten times or more. The chain carries TRBV13 and TRBJ1-4, with D tentatively TRBD1 (5 bases). V was cut by 8 bases and J by 4 bases, with 20 bases left in between. Germline CDR1 reads PRHDT; CDR2 reads FYEKMQ (reference sequence). The CDR3 has 16 residues. The CDR3 is CASGGPGPLGNEKLFF. The CDR3, as DNA: TGTGCCAGCGGCGGGCCGGGGCCTTTAGGTAATGAAAAACTGTTTTTT.

The rearrangement uses TRBV11-3 and TRBJ2-7; 8 positions agree with TRBD2. The length of the CDR3 is 15 residues. Germline V lookup: CDR1 SGHNT, CDR2 YENEEA. J gave up 2 bases and V 3 bases, and 6 bases lay outside the gene matches. The DNA for the CDR3 is TGTGCCAGCAGCTTGGGGCGGGGGGCTGCCTACGAGCAGTACTTC. Translating gives CASSLGRGAAYEQYF.

Ten or more counts support this clonotype. V gene TRBV6-1 combines with J gene TRBJ2-2; 9 bases match TRBD1. The CDR3 is made up of 17 amino acids. Unmatched junction bases numbered 8, after V lost 5 bases and J lost 1 base. Germline V gene sequence: CDR1 MNHNS, CDR2 SASEGT. The CDR3 loop reads CASSPGQGSLNTGELFF. CDR3 bases: TGTGCCAGCAGTCCGGGACAGGGTTCGTTGAACACCGGGGAGCTGTTTTTT.

The chain joins TRBV6-2 or TRBV6-3 to TRBJ1-5; D uncertain. The length of the CDR3 is 15 residues. Germline V lookup: CDR1 MNHEY, CDR2 SVGEGT. V was shortened by 2 bases and J by 3 bases, with 11 bases between the two germline ends. CDR3 region: CASSYGVSSNQPQHF. CDR3 nucleotides: TGTGCCAGCAGTTACGGGGTCTCATCCAATCAGCCCCAGCATTTT.

Many counts were recorded for this clonotype. The chain joins TRBV20-1 to TRBJ1-1, with D perhaps TRBD1 (6 bases). Germline lookup yields CDR1 DFQATT and CDR2 SNEGSKA (reference sequence). There are 14 residues in the CDR3. Trimming took off 0 bases at V and 1 base at J, with 9 bases between the two ends. CDR3 region: CSARDQGQNTEAFF. The CDR3 bases are TGCAGTGCTAGAGATCAGGGACAGAACACTGAAGCTTTCTTT.

This clonotype was seen only a few times. The chain couples TRBV24-1 to TRBJ2-3; 10 bases are shared with TRBD1. Losses at the gene ends were 3 bases for V and 4 bases for J; bases not matched to a gene: 9. The CDR3 runs 17 residues. Germline assignment: CDR1 KGHDR and CDR2 SFDVKD. The DNA of the CDR3 is TGTGCCACCAGTGATCCGCTGGGACAGGGGACGGCAGATACGCAGTATTTT. Translation: CATSDPLGQGTADTQYF.